This TCR beta chain was retrieved from a study of Graves' ophthalmopathy and Graves' hyperthyroidism. This clonotype was seen ten or more times. Its antigen remains unknown. Whole-study findings and limits: Sensitivity reached 87.88% and specificity about 80% for a 13-signature model separating ophthalmopathy from stable hyperthyroidism. Most clonotypes expanded in thyroid above 0.001 frequency were present in blood too.

As the template, RNA transcripts were used to amplify TCR beta CDR3 regions. Second-round multiplex PCR followed a first-round RT-PCR using HTBI primers. TCRdb re-called the multiplex PCR reads with MiXCR, one entry per CDR3 protein. This sample yields some 380,000 distinct CDR3 sequences, of which 15% to 19% are seen a single time; roughly 7% belongs to the top ten. V lost 0 bases to trimming and J lost 5 bases; unmatched junction nucleotides: 6. This CDR3 has 16 residues. Germline V gives CDR1 MNHEY, CDR2 SVGAGI. Sequencing used peripheral blood. The receptor was derived from a woman younger than 30 with stable Graves' hyperthyroidism. The chain combines TRBV6-5 with TRBJ1-1, with 10 bases matching TRBD1. The CDR3 loop reads CASSYSWTGGKTEAFF. The CDR3 nucleotides read TGTGCCAGCAGTTACTCTTGGACAGGGGGGAAGACTGAAGCTTTCTTT.